This T cell receptor beta chain was recovered during a study of blood T cells in healthy people across ages. CDR1 and CDR2 from the germline V gene are SGHRS and YFSETQ. This CDR3 region has 14 residues. Alongside a J-beta primer mix, a sample-barcoded 5' primer served in a second PCR lasting roughly 7 to 12 cycles. Using its own MiXCR run on the 5' RACE reads, TCRdb lists one record per CDR3 protein. The sample has over 1,200,000 distinct CDR3 sequences, roughly 60% seen once. The chain employs TRBV5-1 and TRBJ2-7; possibly TRBD1 for D (5 bases). The J call may be incorrect, as the DNA end agrees better with TRBJ2-4. The specimen sequenced was blood. This sequence was found in a man between 18 and 35 years old in good health. CDR3 sequence: CASSPRGFQNIQYF. The CDR3, as DNA: TGCGCCAGCAGCCCTAGGGGTTTCCAAAACATTCAGTACTTC.